This T cell receptor beta chain is drawn from a study of T cell repertoires in cytomegalovirus infection. About the research overall: Public signatures in TCR beta pointed to CMV infection and matching HLA type. Overall study findings and caveats: In two of eight donors, the top clonotype was HLA-C-restricted CMV-specific. CMV carriers having the relevant HLA were flagged by cumulative public TCR beta family frequency.

TCRdb analysed the reads with MiXCR anew, one entry per CDR3 protein. The data show 250,000 or so distinct CDR3 sequences, around 12% seen once. The V end lost 0 bases, the J end lost 7 bases, and 14 bases lay between the germline ends. This CDR3 contains 15 residues. The germline V gene encodes CDR1 SGHKS and CDR2 YYEKEE (reference sequence). At least ten counts were recorded for this clonotype. Its antigen is not identified. The specimen sequenced was PBMCs. This chain uses TRBV5-5 with TRBJ1-5; tentatively, D is TRBD1 (6 bases). The sequence was collected from a human donor in good health (CMV status not recorded). Some clones in this sample may be carry-over from other donors' samples. CDR3 sequence reads: CASSLGGRVSQPQHF. CDR3 nucleotides: TGTGCCAGCAGCTTGGGGGGGCGGGTTAGCCAGCCCCAGCATTTT.